A selection of T cell receptor beta chains follows, all from one sample in a study of PD-1 blockade in mismatch repair-deficient tumors. Measured with immunoSEQ multiplex PCR; TCRdb has only the in-frame clones, and not every one. This repertoire shows 15,000 or so clones, around 80% found once; its top ten account for over 1.5%. The material was PBMCs, obtained less than 15 weeks after starting pembrolizumab. Source of these receptors: an adult with mismatch repair-deficient cancer. Both conserved end residues are part of each CDR3. Each record gives: clone size, V gene, D gene, J gene, CDR3 DNA, CDR3 protein. The D gene is left open where the match is weak. Only some rows state a clone size, as once, few, many or a class for expanded clones.

>NA|TRBV25-1|TRBD2|TRBJ2-1
TGTGCCAGCAGTGAATTTTTTGTACTAGCGGATTCCCGAGCTGAGCAGTTCTTC
CASSEFFVLADSRAEQFF
>NA|TRBV5-1|TRBD2|TRBJ2-3
TGCGCCAGCAGCTTGGGACTAGCGGCTAGCACAGATACGCAGTATTTT
CASSLGLAASTDTQYF
>medium-sized|TRBV9|TRBD2|TRBJ2-1
TGTGCCAGCAGCGTAGGACTAGCGGGAGGCTGGTACAATGAGCAGTTCTTC
CASSVGLAGGWYNEQFF
>NA|TRBV2|NA|TRBJ1-5
TGTGCCAGCAGTGAATACAGACAGATCAATCAGCCCCAGCATTTT
CASSEYRQINQPQHF
>NA|TRBV2|NA|TRBJ2-1
TGTGCCAGCAGTGACTATGGTGAGCAGTTCTTC
CASSDYGEQFF
>few|TRBV5-1|TRBD1|TRBJ2-7
TGCGCCAGCACATCAGAGGGACAGGTCAACGAGCAGTACTTC
CASTSEGQVNEQYF
>NA|TRBV12-5|TRBD1|TRBJ2-7
TGTGCTAGTGAGGGGACAGGGGGCGCCTCTCGCTACGAGCAGTACTTC
CASEGTGGASRYEQYF
>NA|TRBV5-5|TRBD1|TRBJ1-2
TGTGCCAGCAGCCCCGGACAGGGATGGTTTAACTATGGCTACACCTTC
CASSPGQGWFNYGYTF
>NA|TRBV5-1|TRBD1|TRBJ1-3
TGCGCCAGCAGCTTGACAGGGGTTGGAAACACCATATATTTT
CASSLTGVGNTIYF
>NA|TRBV12-1|NA|TRBJ2-1
TGTGCCAGCAGCTTTGCGAGGAGTAGCGGGAGTCACAATGAGCAGTTCTTC
CASSFARSSGSHNEQFF
>few|TRBV11-3|NA|TRBJ2-7
TGTGCCAGCAGCCAGGGACTGTCTGCCTACGAGCAGTACTTC
CASSQGLSAYEQYF
>NA|TRBV18|TRBD1|TRBJ1-2
TGTGCCAGCTCATCAGACAGGGTTGGCTACACCTTC
CASSSDRVGYTF